The 8 T cell receptor beta chains presented below share a single source sample, sequenced in a study of T cells in Graves' hyperthyroidism and ophthalmopathy. Amplified TCR beta CDR3 regions came from RNA transcripts. During a first-round RT-PCR of the TCR CDR3, the HTBI primer set was used. One entry per CDR3 protein results from TCRdb running MiXCR on the multiplex PCR reads. The repertoire holds about 680,000 distinct CDR3 sequences, with about a third as singletons. Sequencing was carried out using blood. All receptors come from a woman between 35 and 50 years old with Graves' hyperthyroidism.

Points on this clonotype: A read error may be the cause here, since a much bigger clone is one base away. The chain carries TRBV5-1 and TRBJ1-2; D unclear. There are 13 residues in the CDR3. Germline-derived CDR1 and CDR2 are SGHRS and YFSETQ. The DNA of the CDR3 is TGCGCCAGCAGCCCAAGGACCTTGGATGGCTACGCCTTC. Translating gives CASSPRTLDGYAF.

V usage is TRBV19 and J usage is TRBJ1-1, with D perhaps TRBD1 (5 bases). From germline, CDR1 is LNHDA and CDR2 SQIVND (reference sequence). The CDR3 length is 11 residues. V was clipped by 11 bases and J by 11 bases, with 18 bases between them. The CDR3 region has the DNA TGTGCCCGACACAGGATCTTCGGGGCTTTCTTT. Translating gives CARHRIFGAFF.

This clonotype showed up just a few times. V usage is TRBV27 and J usage is TRBJ1-3; D unresolved. Germline V gives CDR1 MNHEY, CDR2 SMNVEV (reference sequence). The V end lost 5 bases, the J end lost 0 bases, and 8 bases lay between the germline ends. The CDR3 has 14 amino acids. The CDR3 region has the DNA TGTGCCAGCAGTGTCACGGACTCTGGAAACACCATATATTTT. Protein sequence: CASSVTDSGNTIYF.

This clonotype showed up just a few times. This chain uses TRBV2 with TRBJ1-2, with D possibly TRBD1 on 6 matching bases. The CDR3 spans 16 residues. CDR1 and CDR2 (germline): SNHLY, FYNNEI. The ends were cut back, 11 bases at V and 4 bases at J, with 26 bases in the middle. The CDR3 here is CAWSVRDRRTFYGYTF. CDR3 nucleotides: TGTGCCTGGAGTGTACGTGACAGGAGGACCTTCTATGGCTACACCTTC.

This clonotype was detected many times. J is TRBJ1-4 and V is TRBV5-8; the D is unclear. This CDR3 is 12 amino acids long. The V gene's germline CDR1 is SGHTS and CDR2 YDEGEE. Trimming removed 1 base from V and 3 bases from J, with 1 base in between. The CDR3 here is CASSLSNEKLFF. As DNA, the CDR3 is TGTGCCAGCAGCTTGTCTAATGAAAAACTGTTTTTT.

This clonotype has a single count. The chain has TRBV24-1 and TRBJ1-2; D gene uncertain. Germline V gene lookup returns CDR1 KGHDR and CDR2 SFDVKD. The CDR3 is 14 amino acids. V gave up 2 bases and J gave up 7 bases, with 13 bases separating them. The CDR3 sequence is CATSDWGGRTGYTF. The CDR3 DNA is TGTGCCACCAGTGATTGGGGAGGGCGCACTGGCTACACCTTC.

The V gene is TRBV25-1, the J gene TRBJ2-7; the D is unclear. The DNA end is more similar to TRBJ2-5, so the J call may be wrong. Germline CDR1 is MGHDK and CDR2 is SYGVNS. The CDR3 spans 13 residues. CDR3 residues: CASSGNSGETQYF. The CDR3 nucleotides are TGTGCCAGCAGTGGGAACTCAGGCGAGACCCAGTACTTC.

This clonotype was detected once. The gene calls are TRBV7-3 and TRBJ1-2; TRBD1 is a possible D gene (6 bases). Germline-derived CDR1 and CDR2 are SGHTA and FQGTGA. V dropped 3 bases and J dropped 0 bases, with 8 bases sitting between them. The CDR3 totals 14 residues. The CDR3 DNA follows: TGTGCCAGCAGCTTTTCAGGGGCTAACTATGGCTACACCTTC. Protein product: CASSFSGANYGYTF.